The 20 T cell receptor beta chains reported below all come from one sample, sequenced in a study of blood T cell repertoires in COVID-19. Method: immunoSEQ multiplex PCR; TCRdb's copy keeps in-frame clones and lacks some. The sample records some 190,000 clones, 80% being singletons. The sample consisted of PBMCs or T cells enriched from blood (not recorded which). The receptors stem from a man between 60 and 70 years old who had been exposed to COVID-19.

The CDR3 DNA sequence: TGTGCCAGCAGCCATCCCGGACAGGGGGGTAATGAAAAACTGTTTTTT. Translation gives CASSHPGQGGNEKLFF. This chain connects TRBV4-2 to TRBJ1-4, with TRBD1 matching over 10 bases. The CDR3 is 16 amino acids. The ends lost 3 bases at V and 4 bases at J; junction bases unmatched: 5. The germline gives CDR1 LGHNA, CDR2 YNFKEQ.

The chain links TRBV7-2 to TRBJ2-1; no definite D call. This CDR3 spans 14 amino acids. The germline gives CDR1 SGHTA, CDR2 FQGNSA. V was shortened by 0 bases and J by 8 bases, with 11 bases between the two germline ends. The CDR3 is CASSLAPLVDEQFF. The CDR3 DNA reads TGTGCCAGCAGCTTAGCCCCCCTGGTAGATGAGCAGTTCTTC.

The J gene is TRBJ2-2, the V gene TRBV7-2; D possibly corresponds to TRBD2 (6 bases). The CDR3 loop spans 19 amino acids. Per germline, CDR1 SGHTA and CDR2 FQGNSA. Trimming removed 7 bases at V and 3 bases at J, with 27 bases between. The chain's CDR3 is CASTLGLAPQGRDTGELFF. CDR3 nucleotides: TGTGCCAGCACCCTAGGGCTAGCGCCTCAGGGTAGGGACACCGGGGAGCTGTTTTTT. Combining the CDR3 with reference TRBV7-2 and TRBJ2-2 gives the whole variable domain GAGVSQSPSNKVTEKGKDVELRCDPISGHTALYWYRQSLGQGLEFLIYFQGNSAPDKSGLPSDRFSAERTGGSVSTLTIQRTQQEDSAVYLCASTLGLAPQGRDTGELFFGEGSRLTVL.

The rearrangement links TRBV6-2 or TRBV6-3 to TRBJ2-1, with D perhaps matching TRBD1 (5 bases). Germline V lookup: CDR1 MNHEY, CDR2 SVGEGT. The germline V and J ends were trimmed by 5 bases and 8 bases, with 10 bases remaining between them. This CDR3 region has 12 residues. This CDR3 reads CASSVARDEQFF. CDR3 DNA sequence: TGTGCCAGCAGTGTGGCCAGGGATGAGCAGTTCTTC.

The chain is built from TRBV14 and TRBJ2-2; no clear D. In germline, CDR1 is SGHDN, CDR2 FVKESK. The CDR3 loop spans 17 amino acids. Deletions cut 1 base from V and 6 bases from J, with 18 bases between. The CDR3 protein is CASSQVNAVMVPGELFF. The CDR3 nucleotides are TGTGCCAGCAGCCAAGTTAACGCAGTTATGGTACCCGGGGAGCTGTTTTTT.

This clone was observed a handful of times. The chain couples TRBV6-5 to TRBJ1-5; D ambiguous. This CDR3 region has 14 residues. CDR1 and CDR2 from the germline V gene are MNHEY and SVGAGI. Trimming removed 6 bases from V and 1 base from J, with 10 bases in between. In nucleotides, the CDR3 is TGTGCCAGCAGGCCAGGATCGAGCAATCAGCCCCAGCATTTT. It yields the protein CASRPGSSNQPQHF.

The chain joins TRBV5-6 to TRBJ2-3, with 8 bases matching TRBD2. The CDR3 totals 18 residues. J was trimmed by 2 bases and V by 1 base; bases with no gene match: 12. Germline V lookup: CDR1 SGHDT, CDR2 YYEEEE. DNA for the CDR3: TGTGCCAGCAGCTTGTTTTTTCTGGCGGGAGGCCCCACAGATACGCAGTATTTT. It is translated as CASSLFFLAGGPTDTQYF.

V is TRBV25-1 and J is TRBJ1-1; D might be TRBD1 (5 bases). Germline lookup yields CDR1 MGHDK and CDR2 SYGVNS. The CDR3 has 14 residues. V was clipped by 2 bases and J by 5 bases, with 12 bases between them. CDR3 amino acids: CASSEQGRWTEAFF. In nucleotides, the CDR3 is TGTGCCAGCAGTGAACAGGGAAGGTGGACTGAAGCTTTCTTT.

The genes are TRBV24-1 and TRBJ2-7; 9 positions agree with TRBD1. V dropped 4 bases and J dropped 5; count of bases not matched to a gene: 5. Germline CDR1 and CDR2: KGHDR and SFDVKD. This CDR3 is 14 amino acids long. CDR3 bases: TGTGCCACCAGTGAGGGGGACAGGGTTCACGAGCAGTACTTC. Its protein is CATSEGDRVHEQYF.

V gene TRBV11-1 combines with J gene TRBJ1-1; D gene uncertain. V shed 0 bases and J shed 1 base, with 6 bases lying between them. The CDR3 totals 14 residues. The germline CDR1 and CDR2 sequences are SGHAT and FQDESV (reference sequence). CDR3 sequence reads: CASSLAWRNTEAFF. In DNA form, the CDR3 reads TGTGCCAGCAGCTTAGCGTGGAGGAACACTGAAGCTTTCTTT. Based on the CDR3 plus reference TRBV11-1 and TRBJ1-1, the full variable domain is EAEVAQSPRYKITEKSQAVAFWCDPISGHATLYWYRQILGQGPELLVQFQDESVVDDSQLPKDRFSAERLKGVDSTLKIQPAELGDSAMYLCASSLAWRNTEAFFGQGTRLTVV.

This chain connects TRBV7-3 to TRBJ1-4; D gene uncertain. Trimming left V 5 bases short and J 3 bases short, with 7 bases between. The CDR3 is made up of 13 amino acids. Germline CDR1 is SGHTA and CDR2 is FQGTGA. The CDR3 protein is CASSPTPNEKLFF. The CDR3 DNA is TGTGCCAGCAGCCCGACTCCTAATGAAAAACTGTTTTTT. Full variable domain (missing parts from reference TRBV7-3 and TRBJ1-4): GAGVSQTPSNKVTEKGKYVELRCDPISGHTALYWYRQSLGQGPEFLIYFQGTGAADDSGLPNDRFFAVRPEGSVSTLKIQRTERGDSAVYLCASSPTPNEKLFFGSGTQLSVL.

This clone was recorded only once. The chain couples TRBV7-8 to TRBJ2-7; 9 nucleotides line up with TRBD1. V shed 1 base and J 2 bases; nucleotides not matched to a gene: 3. Germline-derived CDR1 and CDR2 are SGHVS and FQNEAQ. The CDR3 runs 15 residues. The CDR3: CASSLGGQGPYEQYF. For the CDR3, the DNA is TGTGCCAGCAGCTTAGGTGGACAGGGGCCCTACGAGCAGTACTTC.

This chain connects TRBV25-1 to TRBJ1-2; D unresolved. The CDR3 has 13 residues. Germline values: CDR1 MGHDK, CDR2 SYGVNS. Trimming shortened V by 4 bases and J by 4 bases, and 10 bases separated the two germline ends. CDR3 DNA sequence: TGTGCCAGCAGTGGATTCGGGATCTATGGCTACACCTTC. Translated: CASSGFGIYGYTF.

This chain links TRBV30 with TRBJ1-6; 8 nucleotides line up with TRBD1. V shed 5 bases and J 9 bases; nucleotides not matched to a gene: 9. Germline V CDR1 and CDR2: GTSNPN, SVGIG (reference sequence). The CDR3 has 14 amino acids. CDR3 protein: CAWAQGARSSPLHF. In DNA form, the CDR3 reads TGTGCCTGGGCTCAGGGGGCCCGTAGTTCACCCCTCCACTTT.

This chain connects TRBV7-3 to TRBJ2-5; 7 bases are shared with TRBD2. The CDR3 totals 13 residues. After removal of 5 bases from V and 7 bases from J, the junction contained 7 bases not matched to a gene. Germline CDR1 and CDR2: SGHTA and FQGTGA. CDR3 region: CASSNRLAGTQYF. Written as DNA, the CDR3 is TGTGCCAGCAGCAACCGACTAGCTGGGACCCAGTACTTC.

This clone was seen a single time. The rearrangement joins TRBV5-4 to TRBJ2-3; D gene ambiguous. V dropped 4 bases and J dropped 2 bases, with 14 bases sitting between them. CDR1 SGHNT and CDR2 YYREEE come from the germline V gene (reference sequence). This CDR3 has 15 amino acids. CDR3 bases: TGTGCCAGCAGCCCAAGCCATCACCCCACAGATACGCAGTATTTT. Translation gives CASSPSHHPTDTQYF. The entire variable domain, with the rest obtained from reference TRBV5-4 and TRBJ2-3, is as follows: ETGVTQSPTHLIKTRGQQVTLRCSSQSGHNTVSWYQQALGQGPQFIFQYYREEENGRGNFPPRFSGLQFPNYSSELNVNALELDDSALYLCASSPSHHPTDTQYFGPGTRLTVL.

The V call is TRBV25-1, the J call TRBJ2-5, with D tentatively TRBD1 (5 bases). Germline V gives CDR1 MGHDK, CDR2 SYGVNS. This CDR3 comprises 14 residues. V lost 4 bases and J lost 13, with 22 bases in between. The CDR3 is CASSATTNSGRTYF. The CDR3 DNA sequence: TGTGCCAGCAGTGCAACGACCAACTCAGGGCGAACGTACTTC.

The chain is built from TRBV5-4 and TRBJ2-5; 7 bases agree with TRBD1. The CDR3 has 14 residues. Looked up from germline, CDR1 is SGHNT and CDR2 is YYREEE (reference sequence). V was clipped by 4 bases and J by 3 bases; unmatched bases: 6. The CDR3 spells CASSPGTAEETQYF. CDR3 sequence (DNA): TGTGCCAGCAGCCCCGGGACAGCTGAAGAGACCCAGTACTTC.

This chain joins TRBV27 and TRBJ2-7, with 10 positions matching TRBD1. Germline V gene sequence: CDR1 MNHEY, CDR2 SMNVEV (reference sequence). The ends lost 6 bases at V and 2 bases at J; junction bases unmatched: 4. This CDR3 has 14 amino acids. The CDR3, as DNA: TGTGCCAGCAGGGACAGGGGGTCCCCCTACGAGCAGTACTTC. This codes for CASRDRGSPYEQYF.

This clone was recorded once. The chain links TRBV19 to TRBJ2-4; 7 bases match TRBD2. With V trimmed by 3 bases and J by 0 bases, 8 bases remained unmatched. Germline V gives CDR1 LNHDA, CDR2 SQIVND (reference sequence). The length of the CDR3 is 17 residues. The CDR3 sequence: CASSITHSGEAKNIQYF. Written as DNA, the CDR3 is TGTGCCAGTAGTATCACTCACAGCGGGGAAGCCAAAAACATTCAGTACTTC.